This passage covers 31 T cell receptor beta chains from one sample sequenced in a study of blood T cell repertoires in COVID-19. Sequenced by immunoSEQ multiplex PCR; TCRdb stores in-frame clones only, minus some. The table lists about 87,000 clones, 80% of them singletons. The sequenced sample was peripheral blood. These receptors all come from a woman older than 75 with active or convalescent COVID-19.

The gene calls are TRBV25-1 and TRBJ2-3; 9 bases agree with TRBD2. The CDR3 runs to 16 residues. The trim removed 1 base at V and 5 bases at J, leaving 7 bases unmatched. Germline CDR1 and CDR2: MGHDK and SYGVNS. DNA for the CDR3: TGTGCCAGCAGTGAATTTGCGGGAGGGCCGATAGATACGCAGTATTTT. Amino acid sequence: CASSEFAGGPIDTQYF.

This chain links TRBV19 with TRBJ1-4; D call uncertain. Germline values: CDR1 LNHDA, CDR2 SQIVND (reference sequence). The CDR3 spans 14 residues. Between the trimmed V and J ends, which lost 1 base and 3 bases, there was a span of 6 bases. Written as DNA, the CDR3 is TGTGCCAGTAGTATAGGAGCGGCTAATGAAAAACTGTTTTTT. This codes for CASSIGAANEKLFF.

The V and J genes are TRBV7-3 and TRBJ1-1, with D possibly matching TRBD1 (5 bases). The germline V and J ends were trimmed by 2 bases and 0 bases, with 10 bases remaining between them. The CDR3 consists of 15 residues. CDR1 and CDR2 (germline): SGHTA, FQGTGA. This chain's CDR3 is CASSLRRGLNTEAFF. The DNA of the CDR3 is TGTGCCAGCAGCTTACGGAGGGGTCTGAACACTGAAGCTTTCTTT.

The chain links TRBV20-1 to TRBJ2-3, with 9 bases that match TRBD2. CDR1 and CDR2 (germline): DFQATT, SNEGSKA (reference sequence). This CDR3 spans 13 amino acids. V was pared by 6 bases and J by 3 bases, with 4 bases of the junction left unmatched. As DNA, the CDR3 is TGCAGTGCCAGTAGCGGGAGTACAGATACGCAGTATTTT. Translating it yields CSASSGSTDTQYF.

By its share, this clone is medium-sized. The chain links TRBV28 to TRBJ2-7; 7 nucleotides match TRBD1. Trimming cost V 4 bases and J 4 bases; bases outside gene matches: 10. The CDR3 has 15 residues. Looked up from germline, CDR1 is MDHEN and CDR2 is SYDVKM. CDR3 sequence: CASSSSGDSLYEQYF. The DNA for the CDR3 is TGTGCCAGCAGTTCCTCCGGGGACAGTCTATACGAGCAGTACTTC.

This chain uses TRBV7-2 with TRBJ1-6, with 8 bases matching TRBD1. The CDR3 covers 16 residues. Germline CDR1 reads SGHTA; CDR2 reads FQGNSA. Losses at the gene ends were 8 bases for V and 2 bases for J; bases not matched to a gene: 8. The CDR3 DNA sequence: TGTGCCAGCTCCTACAGGGGGACCCCCTATAATTCACCCCTCCACTTT. Translated, it gives CASSYRGTPYNSPLHF.

This clone showed up just once. CDR3 in amino acids: CASSSRGPGMNTEAFF. DNA for the CDR3: TGTGCCAGCAGTTCCAGGGGGCCGGGAATGAACACTGAAGCTTTCTTT. The chain joins TRBV6-5 to TRBJ1-1; 8 nucleotides line up with TRBD1. The CDR3 has 16 amino acids. With 4 bases clipped from V and 0 bases from J, the junction kept 7 bases outside the gene matches. Germline V lookup: CDR1 MNHEY, CDR2 SVGAGI.

The chain combines TRBV18 with TRBJ2-3; 8 bases are shared with TRBD2. Looked up from germline, CDR1 is KGHSH and CDR2 is LQKENI. There are 17 residues in the CDR3. Trimming at V came to 0 bases and at J to 0 bases, leaving 5 bases not matched to a gene. CDR3 nucleotides: TGTGCCAGCTCACCACCCACCGGGGGGGCGAGCACAGATACGCAGTATTTT. Translated: CASSPPTGGASTDTQYF.

The chain has TRBV4-2 and TRBJ1-4; D ambiguous. Germline V gives CDR1 LGHNA, CDR2 YNFKEQ. This CDR3 contains 15 residues. The V gene lost 0 bases and the J gene lost 9 bases, with 14 bases spanning the gap. The CDR3 loop reads CASSQDLEARKKLFF. DNA of the CDR3: TGTGCCAGCAGCCAAGATCTAGAGGCCAGAAAAAAACTGTTTTTT.

The chain links TRBV14 to TRBJ1-2; D is possibly TRBD1 (5 bases). V was pared by 0 bases and J by 8 bases, with 10 bases between. Germline assignment: CDR1 SGHDN and CDR2 FVKESK. There are 13 residues in the CDR3. CDR3 nucleotides: TGTGCCAGCAGCCAAGACTACAGGAACGGCTACACCTTC. It translates to CASSQDYRNGYTF.

This clone occurred many times. The chain couples TRBV6-2 or TRBV6-3 to TRBJ2-7, with 7 bases lining up with TRBD1. Germline V lookup: CDR1 MNHEY, CDR2 SVGEGT. J lost 3 bases, V lost 5 bases, and 13 bases had no gene match. CDR3 length: 16 amino acids. The CDR3 coding sequence is TGTGCCAGCAGTCCACCGGCCGCGACAGGGAACTACGAGCAGTACTTC. Encoded protein: CASSPPAATGNYEQYF.

The rearrangement joins TRBV7-3 to TRBJ2-3, with a weak D call TRBD2 (6 bases). Germline V gene sequence: CDR1 SGHTA, CDR2 FQGTGA. CDR3 size: 15 residues. V was trimmed by 2 bases and J by 1 base, leaving 10 bases between them. Written as DNA, the CDR3 is TGTGCCAGCAGCTTAGTGGCTAGCGGCACAGATACGCAGTATTTT. Amino acids: CASSLVASGTDTQYF.

The chain has TRBV10-3 and TRBJ1-3, with TRBD1 identical over 8 bases. Germline CDR1 and CDR2: ENHRY and SYGVKD. This CDR3 spans 16 amino acids. V was pared by 2 bases and J by 3 bases, with 6 bases of the junction left unmatched. The CDR3 DNA sequence: TGTGCCATCAGTGAGGGCACAGGGGGTTTTGGAAACACCATATATTTT. It codes for CAISEGTGGFGNTIYF.

This rearrangement joins TRBV7-6 to TRBJ2-1; D call uncertain. There are 16 residues in the CDR3. CDR1 and CDR2 from the germline V gene are SGHVS and FNYEAQ. V dropped 4 bases and J dropped 4 bases, with 17 bases sitting between them. The DNA of the CDR3 is TGTGCCAGCAGCTATAGGTGTGAGGCGAAATACAATGAGCAGTTCTTC. Protein sequence: CASSYRCEAKYNEQFF.

This clone showed up just once. This chain links TRBV4-1 with TRBJ1-5, with TRBD1 matching over 9 bases. Germline values: CDR1 MGHRA, CDR2 YSYEKL. CDR3 length equals 17 residues. The ends lost 1 base at V and 7 bases at J; junction bases unmatched: 11. In DNA, the CDR3 is TGCGCCAGCAGCCAAGTTATGCCGGGACAGGGCTCGCAGCCCCAGCATTTT. Protein product: CASSQVMPGQGSQPQHF.

The rearrangement links TRBV12-3 or TRBV12-4 to TRBJ2-7, with D possibly being TRBD1 (5 bases). Trimming removed 0 bases from V and 2 bases from J, with 5 bases in between. This CDR3 has 13 residues. The CDR3 DNA sequence: TGTGCCAGCAGTTTAGCAGGGGCCTACGAGCAGTACTTC. It is translated as CASSLAGAYEQYF.

This chain uses TRBV11-2 with TRBJ2-7; 11 nucleotides agree with TRBD2. The CDR3 totals 14 residues. Per the germline V gene, CDR1 is SGHAT and CDR2 is FQNNGV. With 5 bases clipped from V and 3 bases from J, the junction kept 3 bases outside the gene matches. CDR3 loop: CASSISGGDYEQYF. As DNA, the CDR3 is TGTGCCAGCAGCATTAGCGGGGGGGACTACGAGCAGTACTTC.

V usage is TRBV30 and J usage is TRBJ2-1; possible D gene TRBD2, 7 bases. The germline V gene has CDR1 GTSNPN and CDR2 SVGIG (reference sequence). The CDR3 covers 13 residues. Trimming removed 3 bases at V and 13 bases at J, with 19 bases between. The CDR3 bases are TGTGCCTGGAGCCCCGTTGAGGGGGGGAGCCAGTTCTTC. It codes for CAWSPVEGGSQFF.

CDR3 residues: CASSQSWVLVRAVWDSPLHF. The CDR3 bases are TGCGCCAGCAGTCAATCGTGGGTCTTGGTGAGGGCCGTTTGGGATTCACCCCTCCACTTT. V gene TRBV23-1 combines with J gene TRBJ1-6; D gene uncertain. TRBV23-1 is an ORF, with its function uncertain. The V end lost 0 bases, the J end lost 8 bases, and 26 bases lay between the germline ends. The CDR3 has 20 amino acids.

The J gene is TRBJ2-1, the V gene TRBV9, with 8 bases aligning to TRBD2. The CDR3 spans 15 residues. With V trimmed by 4 bases and J by 10 bases, 13 bases remained unmatched. The V gene's germline CDR1 is SGDLS and CDR2 YYNGEE. The CDR3 DNA is TGTGCCAGCAGCCCGCCGAGCGGGGGAGGTCGGGAGCAGTTCTTC. Its translation is CASSPPSGGGREQFF.

The rearrangement joins TRBV6-6 to TRBJ1-2; 8 bases fit TRBD1. The trim removed 7 bases at V and 2 bases at J, leaving 3 bases unmatched. The CDR3 has 13 residues. Germline CDR1 MNHNY, CDR2 SVGAGI (reference sequence). CDR3 DNA: TGTGCCAGCACCAGACAGGGGAACTATGGCTACACCTTC. It yields the protein CASTRQGNYGYTF.

This clone has just one count. The rearrangement joins TRBV19 to TRBJ1-4, with D perhaps matching TRBD1 (5 bases). Trimming cost V 5 bases and J 2 bases, with 9 bases left between them. The germline CDR1 and CDR2 sequences are LNHDA and SQIVND (reference sequence). This CDR3 is built from 14 residues. The CDR3 spells CASSEGATNEKLFF. CDR3 nucleotides: TGTGCCAGTAGTGAAGGGGCGACTAATGAAAAACTGTTTTTT.

This rearrangement joins TRBV28 to TRBJ2-3, with 9 bases lining up with TRBD2. V dropped 3 bases and J dropped 5; count of bases not matched to a gene: 9. CDR3 length equals 16 residues. Germline V lookup: CDR1 MDHEN, CDR2 SYDVKM. CDR3 in amino acids: CASSFLGAGGLDTQYF. CDR3 coding DNA: TGTGCCAGCAGTTTCCTGGGGGCGGGGGGGCTAGATACGCAGTATTTT.

The chain employs TRBV5-1 and TRBJ2-7; D possibly corresponds to TRBD2 (5 bases). The germline V and J ends were trimmed by 0 bases and 4 bases, with 11 bases remaining between them. Germline V gene data show CDR1 as SGHRS and CDR2 as YFSETQ. The CDR3 runs to 14 residues. CDR3 DNA: TGCGCCAGCAGCTTGGGATTAAGGAGGTACGAGCAGTACTTC. It yields the protein CASSLGLRRYEQYF. The full variable domain, completed using reference TRBV5-1 and TRBJ2-7, is KAGVTQTPRYLIKTRGQQVTLSCSPISGHRSVSWYQQTPGQGLQFLFEYFSETQRNKGNFPGRFSGRQFSNSRSEMNVSTLELGDSALYLCASSLGLRRYEQYFGPGTRLTVT.

The genes are TRBV5-1 and TRBJ2-5, with 12 nucleotides matching TRBD2. CDR1 is SGHRS and CDR2 is YFSETQ in the germline V gene. The CDR3 spans 16 residues. V lost 4 bases and J lost 1; bases outside the gene matches: 5. This CDR3 is CASSLRLAGAQETQYF. CDR3 DNA sequence: TGCGCCAGCAGCCTTCGACTAGCGGGGGCCCAAGAGACCCAGTACTTC.

The chain is built from TRBV3-1 (or the pseudogene TRBV3-2) and TRBJ1-1; D is possibly TRBD1 (5 bases). With 5 bases removed from V and 5 bases from J, the gap between germline ends came to 15 bases. CDR1 and CDR2 from the germline V gene are LGHDT and YNNKEL (reference sequence). The CDR3 is 14 residues long. CDR3 sequence: CASSNYQGGTEAFF. The CDR3 coding sequence is TGTGCCAGCAGCAATTACCAGGGCGGAACTGAAGCTTTCTTT.

This chain links TRBV6-2 or TRBV6-3 with TRBJ1-1, with no clear D. This CDR3 spans 12 amino acids. V was cut by 4 bases and J by 5 bases, with 8 bases left in between. Germline assignment: CDR1 MNHEY and CDR2 SVGEGT. CDR3 nucleotide sequence: TGTGCCAGCAGTTTGAGGGAAACTGAAGCTTTCTTT. Amino acids: CASSLRETEAFF.

The V and J genes are TRBV28 and TRBJ1-1, with D possibly matching TRBD1 (6 bases). Germline CDR1 MDHEN, CDR2 SYDVKM. V was pared by 4 bases and J by 1 base, with 10 bases between. The CDR3 is 14 amino acids. The CDR3 DNA is TGTGCCAGCAGTTCCCCGACAGGGAACACTGAAGCTTTCTTT. This sequence encodes CASSSPTGNTEAFF.

The rearrangement links TRBV20-1 to TRBJ2-7; D is possibly TRBD1 (6 bases). V was clipped by 6 bases and J by 2 bases, with 8 bases between them. CDR3 length: 11 amino acids. Germline V gives CDR1 DFQATT, CDR2 SNEGSKA (reference sequence). DNA for the CDR3: TGCAGTGCAAGGGGGACCTACGAGCAGTACTTC. As protein: CSARGTYEQYF.

The chain couples TRBV10-3 to TRBJ2-3, with 7 nucleotides matching TRBD2. V lost 0 bases to trimming and J lost 7 bases; unmatched junction nucleotides: 7. The germline V gene encodes CDR1 ENHRY and CDR2 SYGVKD. This CDR3 spans 15 amino acids. CDR3 DNA: TGTGCCATCAGTGAGTCTGACTCTAGCGGATATACGCAGTATTTT. Protein sequence: CAISESDSSGYTQYF.

The rearrangement uses TRBV6-2 or TRBV6-3 and TRBJ1-1; 8 bases fit TRBD1. Per the germline V gene, CDR1 is MNHEY and CDR2 is SVGEGT. J was trimmed by 4 bases and V by 6 bases; bases with no gene match: 1. The CDR3 has 12 amino acids. DNA for the CDR3: TGTGCCAGCAGCGGGACAGGCACTGAAGCTTTCTTT. Its translation is CASSGTGTEAFF.